These 18 T cell receptor beta chains were all obtained from the same sample, sequenced in a study of OX40 agonist ivuxolimab in advanced cancers. Assay: immunoSEQ multiplex PCR; the TCRdb copy retains only in-frame clones and omits some. The sample has about 55,000 clones, over 70% seen once. The sample here was CD4+ or CD8+ T cells sorted from blood, taken in a trial of the OX40 agonist ivuxolimab. Every receptor here comes from an adult with an advanced solid tumor such as melanoma, head and neck, liver or kidney cancer.

The rearrangement joins TRBV5-8 to TRBJ1-1; D unresolved. The CDR3 covers 13 residues. Trimming cost V 2 bases and J 3 bases, with 8 bases left between them. Germline V lookup: CDR1 SGHTS, CDR2 YDEGEE. Written as DNA, the CDR3 is TGTGCCAGCAGCTTCAATGGGGACACTGAAGCTTTCTTT. It translates to CASSFNGDTEAFF. The whole variable domain, remainder taken from reference TRBV5-8 and TRBJ1-1, is EAGVTQSPTHLIKTRGQQATLRCSPISGHTSVYWYQQALGLGLQFLLWYDEGEERNRGNFPPRFSGRQFPNYSSELNVNALELEDSALYLCASSFNGDTEAFFGQGTRLTVV.

The chain carries TRBV18 and TRBJ1-1; D might be TRBD1 (5 bases). The CDR3 covers 14 residues. V was clipped by 1 base and J by 4 bases, with 10 bases between them. Germline V CDR1 and CDR2: KGHSH, LQKENI. The DNA of the CDR3 is TGTGCCAGCTCACCACGGGGGACGGCCACTGAAGCTTTCTTT. This codes for CASSPRGTATEAFF.

The chain employs TRBV6-6 and TRBJ1-2; maybe TRBD1 (5 bases). This CDR3 region has 14 residues. V shed 8 bases and J shed 8 bases, with 21 bases lying between them. Germline CDR1 reads MNHNY; CDR2 reads SVGAGI (reference sequence). CDR3 sequence (DNA): TGTGCCAGCCTCGGCTCGGGAGGGGTTAGAGGCTACACCTTC. Translating it yields CASLGSGGVRGYTF.

The chain joins TRBV12-5 to TRBJ2-5; either TRBD1 or TRBD2 may supply D (5 bases each). The J call may be mistaken, given a closer DNA end match to TRBJ2-7. This CDR3 contains 14 residues. The germline V gene has CDR1 LGHNT and CDR2 FRNRAP. This chain's CDR3 is CASPLSGASYEQYF. The DNA of the CDR3 is TGTGCTAGTCCTCTCTCCGGGGCCTCCTACGAGCAGTACTTC.

The rearrangement uses TRBV5-1 and TRBJ2-3, with a weak D call TRBD2 (5 bases). Germline V lookup: CDR1 SGHRS, CDR2 YFSETQ. V lost 4 bases, J lost 6 bases, and 9 bases lay in between. The CDR3 loop spans 12 amino acids. The CDR3 DNA reads TGCGCCAGCAGCCTCCCGGGGGATACGCAGTATTTT. It encodes CASSLPGDTQYF.

The V call is TRBV5-1, the J call TRBJ2-3, with D maybe TRBD2 (6 bases). The CDR3 loop spans 14 amino acids. V was trimmed by 0 bases and J by 6 bases, leaving 11 bases between them. Germline V lookup: CDR1 SGHRS, CDR2 YFSETQ. The DNA for the CDR3 is TGCGCCAGCAGCTTGGCGGCGGGACGGGATACGCAGTATTTT. This gives the protein CASSLAAGRDTQYF.

The gene calls are TRBV30 and TRBJ1-1, with a weak D call TRBD1 (6 bases). Per germline, CDR1 GTSNPN and CDR2 SVGIG (reference sequence). Trimming stripped 0 bases from V and 5 bases from J, with 19 bases between. This CDR3 spans 16 amino acids. The CDR3 reads CAWSVGGRQVMTEAFF. The CDR3 DNA reads as TGTGCCTGGAGTGTTGGGGGGAGACAGGTAATGACTGAAGCTTTCTTT.

The rearrangement links TRBV28 to TRBJ1-2; TRBD1 matches at 8 bases. CDR3 length equals 14 residues. The J segment lost 4 bases and the V segment lost 8 bases, leaving 9 bases of the junction unmatched. CDR1 MDHEN and CDR2 SYDVKM come from the germline V gene. This CDR3 is CASHSPQGGYGYTF. The CDR3 nucleotides read TGTGCCAGCCACTCGCCACAGGGGGGCTATGGCTACACCTTC.

This clone was seen once. The chain recombines TRBV14 with TRBJ2-5; perhaps TRBD2 as D (5 bases). Germline CDR1 is SGHDN and CDR2 is FVKESK. The CDR3 loop spans 15 amino acids. Trimming left V 3 bases short and J 7 bases short, with 18 bases between. DNA for the CDR3: TGTGCCAGCAGCCAGGAAAGACCCTTCGCGGGGACCCAGTACTTC. It encodes CASSQERPFAGTQYF.

This clone has just one count. The V gene is TRBV5-5, the J gene TRBJ1-4; D is possibly TRBD1 (6 bases). The germline V and J ends were trimmed by 4 bases and 0 bases, with 10 bases remaining between them. The CDR3 length is 15 residues. Germline-derived CDR1 and CDR2 are SGHKS and YYEKEE (reference sequence). CDR3 in amino acids: CASSATGPTNEKLFF. The CDR3 nucleotides read TGTGCCAGCAGCGCCACAGGGCCAACTAATGAAAAACTGTTTTTT.

The genes are TRBV28 and TRBJ1-2; TRBD1 agrees at 8 bases. The CDR3 loop spans 14 amino acids. J was trimmed by 7 bases and V by 5 bases; bases with no gene match: 9. Per germline, CDR1 MDHEN and CDR2 SYDVKM. For the CDR3, the DNA is TGTGCCAGCAGTCCACGGACAGGGTTGAGTGGCTACACCTTC. Protein sequence: CASSPRTGLSGYTF.

This rearrangement joins TRBV7-9 to TRBJ1-4, with no clear D. Germline loops: CDR1 SEHNR, CDR2 FQNEAQ (reference sequence). V was clipped by 5 bases and J by 0 bases, with 10 bases between them. The CDR3 has 15 amino acids. The CDR3 protein is CASSLPLATNEKLFF. Here the CDR3 DNA reads TGTGCCAGCAGCCTCCCCCTTGCAACTAATGAAAAACTGTTTTTT.

The J gene is TRBJ2-5, the V gene TRBV28; 8 nucleotides match TRBD2. The DNA end favors TRBJ2-7, so the J call may be wrong. The germline gives CDR1 MDHEN, CDR2 SYDVKM. The CDR3 consists of 14 residues. CDR3: CASSPPGGAYEQYF. Written as DNA, the CDR3 is TGTGCCAGCAGTCCCCCGGGAGGGGCCTACGAGCAGTACTTC.

The V call is TRBV6-6, the J call TRBJ2-7; D perhaps matches TRBD1 (6 bases). In germline, CDR1 is MNHNY, CDR2 SVGAGI (reference sequence). This CDR3 has 15 residues. The ends were cut back, 2 bases at V and 2 bases at J, with 13 bases in the middle. CDR3 nucleotide sequence: TGTGCCAGCAGTTACAGACAGGACCCTACCTACGAGCAGTACTTC. Residues: CASSYRQDPTYEQYF.

This clone has only a few counts. The chain joins TRBV6-1 to TRBJ2-7, with D maybe TRBD1 (5 bases). Per germline, CDR1 MNHNS and CDR2 SASEGT. Trimming pared 4 bases from V and 7 bases from J, leaving 14 bases between. CDR3 length equals 13 residues. The CDR3 DNA follows: TGTGCCAGCAGTGTTGTTCAGGGTAGGGAGCAGTACTTC. It specifies CASSVVQGREQYF.

The V gene is TRBV7-2, the J gene TRBJ2-7; D call uncertain. The CDR3 has 13 residues. The V and J ends lost 1 base and 4 bases respectively, with 8 bases between them. Germline V gives CDR1 SGHTA, CDR2 FQGNSA. The CDR3 reads CASSLEVRYEQYF. CDR3 DNA: TGTGCCAGCAGCTTAGAGGTGCGGTACGAGCAGTACTTC.

The chain has TRBV19 and TRBJ2-7; 7 bases are a match to TRBD1. The V segment lost 10 bases and the J segment 5 bases; nucleotides outside the gene matches: 8. The CDR3 has 12 residues. Germline V lookup: CDR1 LNHDA, CDR2 SQIVND (reference sequence). For the CDR3, the DNA is TGTGCCACCCGACAGGGAATCCACGAGCAGTACTTC. Translation: CATRQGIHEQYF.

This chain uses TRBV27 with TRBJ2-5; D is unclear. Germline V gene sequence: CDR1 MNHEY, CDR2 SMNVEV (reference sequence). The CDR3 sequence is 15 residues long. The germline V and J ends were trimmed by 3 bases and 4 bases, with 15 bases remaining between them. The CDR3, as DNA: TGTGCCAGCAGTTTTCTTGCGACTTTGGGAGAGACCCAGTACTTC. As protein: CASSFLATLGETQYF.